This TCR beta chain was identified during a study of a mutant IDH1 vaccine in newly diagnosed glioma. For the study at large: Previous treatment comprised radiotherapy, temozolomide, or both, mostly both. Study conclusions and caveats: Changes to the top peripheral T cell clonotypes appeared unrelated to pseudoprogression.

Data came from immunoSEQ multiplex PCR; TCRdb stores just in-frame clones and leaves some out. The table lists tens of thousands of clones, around nine tenths of them singletons. The time point denotes: baseline, week 1 (first vaccination visit). Regarding treatment: pre-vaccination baseline after standard-of-care therapy. Every donor had a new WHO grade 3 or 4 astrocytoma that was IDH1-mutant, with loss of nuclear ATRX. Note on this clone: What it binds is unknown.

The J segment lost 2 bases and the V segment lost 6 bases, leaving 5 bases of the junction unmatched. The length of the CDR3 is 13 residues. Germline V lookup: CDR1 SQVTM, CDR2 ANQGSEA. The clonotype originates from a woman between 35 and 50 years old with glioma. This rearrangement joins TRBV29-1 to TRBJ1-2; 8 positions agree with TRBD1. The sequenced sample was PBMCs, obtained from a glioma patient treated with radiotherapy, temozolomide or both. DNA for the CDR3: TGCAGCGTCCGGACAGGGAGCAACTATGGCTACACCTTC. It yields the protein CSVRTGSNYGYTF.